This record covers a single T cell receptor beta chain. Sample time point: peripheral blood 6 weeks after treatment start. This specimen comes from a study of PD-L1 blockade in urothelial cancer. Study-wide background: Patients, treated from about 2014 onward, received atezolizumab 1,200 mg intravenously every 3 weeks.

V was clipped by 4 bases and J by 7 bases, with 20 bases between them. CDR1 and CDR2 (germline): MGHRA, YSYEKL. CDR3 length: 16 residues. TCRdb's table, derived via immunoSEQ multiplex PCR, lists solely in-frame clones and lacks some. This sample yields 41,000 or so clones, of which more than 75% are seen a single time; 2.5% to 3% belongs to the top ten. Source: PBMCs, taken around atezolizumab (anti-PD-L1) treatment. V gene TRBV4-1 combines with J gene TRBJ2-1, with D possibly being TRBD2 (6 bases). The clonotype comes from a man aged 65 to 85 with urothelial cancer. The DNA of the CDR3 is TGCGCCAGCAGCCCGGGCCGGGACTCTGTCAAAAATGAGCAGTTCTTC. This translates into CASSPGRDSVKNEQFF.